The 32 T cell receptor beta chains in this list originate from one sample, sequenced in a study of blood T cell repertoires in COVID-19. Sequencing was performed with immunoSEQ multiplex PCR; in TCRdb, only in-frame clones are kept and a portion is missing. Here the sample spans about 70,000 clones, roughly nine tenths being singletons. The sample comprised peripheral blood. Receptor source: a man aged 50 to 60 with acute or convalescent COVID-19.

The chain is built from TRBV19 and TRBJ2-3; no clear D. V shed 5 bases and J shed 0 bases, with 9 bases lying between them. The CDR3 is 14 amino acids. Germline CDR1 is LNHDA and CDR2 is SQIVND (reference sequence). The CDR3 DNA reads TGTGCCAGTAGTGTTGACACGAGCACAGATACGCAGTATTTT. Residues: CASSVDTSTDTQYF.

This clone was recorded a few times. The chain is built from TRBV4-3 and TRBJ1-6; 10 bases map to TRBD1. The V gene end was trimmed by 0 bases and the J gene end by 6 bases; junction bases not matched to a gene: 2. The CDR3 covers 16 residues. CDR1 and CDR2 (germline): LGHNA, YSLEER. The DNA for the CDR3 is TGCGCCAGCAGCCAAGAGGGACAGGGGATTAATTCACCCCTCCACTTT. Protein sequence: CASSQEGQGINSPLHF.

The chain joins TRBV7-2 to TRBJ1-6; D is possibly TRBD1 (6 bases). This CDR3 spans 14 amino acids. The V end was cut by 5 bases, the J end by 5 bases, with 10 bases between. Germline lookup yields CDR1 SGHTA and CDR2 FQGNSA. In DNA form, the CDR3 reads TGTGCCAGCAGCGCGGACAGAAATAATTCACCCCTCCACTTT. Translation: CASSADRNNSPLHF.

This chain links TRBV13 with TRBJ2-1, with TRBD2 as a possible D gene (6 bases). Trimming removed 5 bases from V and 7 bases from J, with 21 bases in between. CDR1 and CDR2 from the germline V gene are PRHDT and FYEKMQ (reference sequence). This CDR3 is built from 16 residues. The CDR3 loop reads CASSLSRGGKGNEQFF. CDR3 DNA sequence: TGTGCCAGCAGCCTATCGCGTGGGGGGAAGGGGAATGAGCAGTTCTTC.

The chain is built from TRBV7-6 and TRBJ2-5, with 13 positions matching TRBD2. The CDR3 length is 15 residues. The trim removed 6 bases at V and 5 bases at J, leaving 6 bases unmatched. CDR1 and CDR2 from the germline V gene are SGHVS and FNYEAQ. Here the CDR3 reads CASRPLAGGRETQYF. CDR3 nucleotide sequence: TGTGCCAGCAGGCCACTAGCGGGGGGGAGGGAGACCCAGTACTTC.

This CDR3 reads CASSLGRDGVGEQFF. In DNA, the CDR3 is TGTGCCAGCAGCTTAGGCAGGGATGGAGTAGGTGAGCAGTTCTTC. This chain connects TRBV7-9 to TRBJ2-1; D may be TRBD1 (5 bases). Trimming removed 1 base at V and 9 bases at J, with 16 bases between. From germline, CDR1 is SEHNR and CDR2 FQNEAQ (reference sequence). The CDR3 is 15 amino acids.

V and J are TRBV27 and TRBJ2-1; possible D gene TRBD1, 5 bases. CDR3 length: 14 residues. The germline gives CDR1 MNHEY, CDR2 SMNVEV (reference sequence). V was pared by 7 bases and J by 3 bases, with 13 bases between. Here the CDR3 DNA reads TGTGCCAGCAAGCCAAGGGGAATCTACAATGAGCAGTTCTTC. Protein product: CASKPRGIYNEQFF.

The CDR3 sequence is CASTSGGTGNQPQHF. The CDR3 DNA reads as TGTGCCAGCACCTCGGGGGGCACGGGCAATCAGCCCCAGCATTTT. J is TRBJ1-5 and V is TRBV28, with D possibly matching TRBD1 (6 bases). The CDR3 has 15 amino acids. Germline loops: CDR1 MDHEN, CDR2 SYDVKM. V lost 7 bases, J lost 2 bases, and 15 bases lay in between.

The chain employs TRBV4-2 and TRBJ1-2; tentative D call: TRBD1 (6 bases). The germline CDR1 and CDR2 sequences are LGHNA and YNFKEQ. The V gene lost 1 base and the J gene lost 4 bases, with 10 bases spanning the gap. This CDR3 comprises 14 residues. The CDR3: CASSQGGDTYGYTF. DNA for the CDR3: TGTGCCAGCAGCCAAGGAGGGGACACCTATGGCTACACCTTC.

This chain uses TRBV3-1 (or the pseudogene TRBV3-2) with TRBJ2-5; TRBD2 might be the D (6 bases). Germline CDR1 reads LGHDT; CDR2 reads YNNKEL (reference sequence). V dropped 2 bases and J dropped 11 bases, with 9 bases sitting between them. The CDR3 totals 11 residues. The CDR3 DNA is TGTGCCAGCAGCCAACGGACTACACAGTACTTC. Its protein product is CASSQRTTQYF.

V gene TRBV7-2 combines with J gene TRBJ2-3; 11 positions agree with TRBD2. Trimming at V came to 5 bases and at J to 6 bases, leaving 7 bases not matched to a gene. The germline V gene encodes CDR1 SGHTA and CDR2 FQGNSA. This CDR3 has 15 residues. CDR3 amino acids: CASSLLAGVGDTQYF. The CDR3 coding sequence is TGTGCCAGCAGCCTACTAGCGGGAGTGGGTGATACGCAGTATTTT.

The gene calls are TRBV27 and TRBJ2-7; D is possibly TRBD2 (6 bases). CDR1 is MNHEY, CDR2 SMNVEV, per germline (reference sequence). The CDR3 length is 13 residues. Trimming pared 5 bases from V and 2 bases from J, leaving 10 bases between. The CDR3 protein is CASSEAGPYEQYF. DNA for the CDR3: TGTGCCAGCAGTGAGGCGGGGCCCTACGAGCAGTACTTC.

The chain links TRBV19 to TRBJ1-5, with unresolved D. CDR1 and CDR2 (germline): LNHDA, SQIVND (reference sequence). Deletions cut 6 bases from V and 0 bases from J, with 9 bases between. The length of the CDR3 is 14 residues. CDR3 sequence reads: CASSSVNSNQPQHF. CDR3 coding DNA: TGTGCCAGTAGCTCCGTTAATAGCAATCAGCCCCAGCATTTT.

This chain connects TRBV3-1 (or the pseudogene TRBV3-2) to TRBJ2-7; TRBD1 matches 9 bases. There are 14 residues in the CDR3. J lost 6 bases, V lost 2 bases, and 5 bases had no gene match. The germline CDR1 and CDR2 sequences are LGHDT and YNNKEL (reference sequence). CDR3 residues: CASSQRTGAGEQYF. CDR3 coding DNA: TGTGCCAGCAGCCAAAGGACAGGGGCGGGCGAGCAGTACTTC.

This sequence joins TRBV19 and TRBJ2-1; weak D call: TRBD2 (5 bases). Per the germline V gene, CDR1 is LNHDA and CDR2 is SQIVND (reference sequence). The CDR3 contains 13 residues. Between the trimmed V and J ends, which lost 4 bases and 8 bases, there was a span of 12 bases. CDR3 bases: TGTGCCAGTAGTACCAGGACGCGGGATGAGCAGTTCTTC. This codes for CASSTRTRDEQFF.

This rearrangement joins TRBV11-2 to TRBJ2-2; 8 nucleotides match TRBD2. Per germline, CDR1 SGHAT and CDR2 FQNNGV. CDR3 length equals 16 residues. Trimming at V came to 2 bases and at J to 5 bases, leaving 7 bases not matched to a gene. The CDR3: CASSLSGGRRTGELFF. The CDR3 DNA is TGTGCCAGCAGCTTAAGCGGGGGCCGTCGAACCGGGGAGCTGTTTTTT.

The V gene is TRBV7-9, the J gene TRBJ2-1, with D maybe TRBD2 (6 bases). Germline CDR1 and CDR2: SEHNR and FQNEAQ (reference sequence). Trimming stripped 5 bases from V and 4 bases from J, with 12 bases between. The CDR3 has 14 residues. The CDR3 sequence is CASSRGNGYNEQFF. The CDR3 coding sequence is TGTGCCAGCAGCCGGGGGAACGGATACAATGAGCAGTTCTTC.

This clone is a singleton in its sample. The chain combines TRBV30 with TRBJ2-1; TRBD2 agrees at 9 bases. V was clipped by 4 bases and J by 6 bases; unmatched bases: 10. Germline assignment: CDR1 GTSNPN and CDR2 SVGIG (reference sequence). CDR3 length equals 15 residues. CDR3 sequence: CAWKKVAGVTNEQFF. CDR3 sequence (DNA): TGTGCCTGGAAGAAGGTAGCGGGAGTAACCAATGAGCAGTTCTTC.

The chain links TRBV28 to TRBJ1-2, with D maybe TRBD1 (5 bases). The CDR3 sequence is 12 residues long. V was cut by 6 bases and J by 11 bases, with 16 bases left in between. In germline, CDR1 is MDHEN, CDR2 SYDVKM. CDR3: CASRGGTNVYTF. CDR3 DNA sequence: TGTGCCAGCAGGGGGGGTACAAACGTATACACCTTC.

The chain joins TRBV6-5 to TRBJ2-5; perhaps TRBD2 as D (5 bases). CDR1 and CDR2 from the germline V gene are MNHEY and SVGAGI. The CDR3 extends over 13 amino acids. The ends were cut back, 6 bases at V and 7 bases at J, with 15 bases in the middle. CDR3 in DNA: TGTGCCAGCAGCTATAATGATGCGGGGACCCAGTACTTC. This translates into CASSYNDAGTQYF.

J is TRBJ1-5 and V is TRBV4-2; tentative D call: TRBD1 (5 bases). This CDR3 is built from 16 residues. The germline V and J ends were trimmed by 2 bases and 2 bases, with 13 bases remaining between them. Germline-derived CDR1 and CDR2 are LGHNA and YNFKEQ. The CDR3 protein is CASSQRTGRGNQPQHF. CDR3 coding DNA: TGTGCCAGCAGCCAACGAACAGGCAGAGGCAATCAGCCCCAGCATTTT.

The chain uses TRBV10-3 and TRBJ1-4; 9 nucleotides line up with TRBD1. Germline lookup yields CDR1 ENHRY and CDR2 SYGVKD. Trimming took 9 bases from V and 7 from J; bases not matched to a gene: 6. The CDR3 extends over 13 amino acids. The CDR3 here is CAIQGALGEKLFF. CDR3 DNA: TGTGCCATACAGGGGGCGCTGGGTGAAAAACTGTTTTTT.

This chain uses TRBV19 with TRBJ1-1; 8 bases map to TRBD1. The J segment lost 10 bases and the V segment lost 4 bases, leaving 14 bases of the junction unmatched. The CDR3 is 15 residues long. Looked up from germline, CDR1 is LNHDA and CDR2 is SQIVND (reference sequence). The CDR3 DNA reads TGTGCCAGTAGTAGTGGACAGGGCGGTAACCCCGGAGCTTTCTTT. Translation: CASSSGQGGNPGAFF.

The gene calls are TRBV11-2 and TRBJ2-7; 7 nucleotides agree with TRBD2. The CDR3 is made up of 15 amino acids. Germline assignment: CDR1 SGHAT and CDR2 FQNNGV. With 1 base clipped from V and 2 bases from J, the junction kept 5 bases outside the gene matches. The CDR3 spells CASSLGPGGPYEQYF. CDR3 in DNA: TGTGCCAGCAGCTTAGGGCCGGGAGGCCCCTACGAGCAGTACTTC.

CDR3 sequence: CASSAQPGEQYF. The CDR3 DNA follows: TGTGCCAGCAGTGCTCAACCGGGCGAGCAGTACTTC. The J gene is TRBJ2-7, the V gene TRBV2; D remains ambiguous. The length of the CDR3 is 12 residues. Looked up from germline, CDR1 is SNHLY and CDR2 is FYNNEI. Between the trimmed V and J ends, which lost 4 bases and 6 bases, there was a span of 10 bases. Full variable domain (missing parts from reference TRBV2 and TRBJ2-7): EPEVTQTPSHQVTQMGQEVILRCVPISNHLYFYWYRQILGQKVEFLVSFYNNEISEKSEIFDDQFSVERPDGSNFTLKIRSTKLEDSAMYFCASSAQPGEQYFGPGTRLTVT.

This clone occurred once. The chain is built from TRBV7-9 and TRBJ1-3; D is perhaps TRBD1 (5 bases). The V gene's germline CDR1 is SEHNR and CDR2 FQNEAQ (reference sequence). The CDR3 is 13 residues long. CDR3 region: CGTRGISGNTIYF. CDR3 DNA sequence: TGTGGGACGCGGGGCATTTCTGGAAACACCATATATTTT.

This clone was counted a few times. The chain combines TRBV12-3 or TRBV12-4 with TRBJ2-1; D is unresolved. The CDR3 consists of 11 residues. The ends were cut back, 5 bases at V and 12 bases at J, with 11 bases in the middle. In nucleotides, the CDR3 is TGTGCCAGCAGTCCCCGCGGTGGGCAGTTCTTC. Its protein product is CASSPRGGQFF.

This clone was seen ten or more times. The chain couples TRBV7-2 to TRBJ1-2; 8 bases fit TRBD1. This CDR3 is 12 amino acids long. In germline, CDR1 is SGHTA, CDR2 FQGNSA. V lost 5 bases to trimming and J lost 7 bases; unmatched junction nucleotides: 3. CDR3 loop: CASSQGAVGYTF. CDR3 DNA: TGTGCCAGCAGCCAGGGGGCGGTTGGCTACACCTTC.

The rearrangement links TRBV28 to TRBJ1-4; 9 nucleotides align to TRBD1. Germline CDR1 reads MDHEN; CDR2 reads SYDVKM. V lost 6 bases to trimming and J lost 7 bases; unmatched junction nucleotides: 9. The CDR3 runs to 15 residues. The CDR3 sequence is CASSFLTGGGEKLFF. CDR3 nucleotide sequence: TGTGCCAGCAGCTTCCTGACAGGGGGAGGTGAAAAACTGTTTTTT.

The chain uses TRBV7-6 and TRBJ2-1; 8 bases agree with TRBD2. Germline V gene sequence: CDR1 SGHVS, CDR2 FNYEAQ. The CDR3 contains 13 residues. Trimming removed 9 bases from V and 9 bases from J; junction bases left unmatched: 10. CDR3 loop: CASYSGTRSEQFF. CDR3 sequence (DNA): TGTGCCAGTTATTCCGGGACTAGGAGTGAGCAGTTCTTC.

The V call is TRBV6-5, the J call TRBJ2-3; weak D call: TRBD1 (5 bases). Looked up from germline, CDR1 is MNHEY and CDR2 is SVGAGI. The CDR3 spans 15 residues. Between the trimmed V and J ends, which lost 7 bases and 0 bases, there was a span of 14 bases. DNA for the CDR3: TGTGCCAGCACTCCCTGGGGCGGTAGCACAGATACGCAGTATTTT. Translated, it gives CASTPWGGSTDTQYF.

This chain links TRBV28 with TRBJ2-7, with 14 bases identical to TRBD2. V shed 4 bases and J 4 bases; nucleotides not matched to a gene: 6. The CDR3 totals 16 residues. Germline V CDR1 and CDR2: MDHEN, SYDVKM. CDR3 DNA sequence: TGTGCCAGCAGTTACCTACGGACTAGCGGGGGGTACGAGCAGTACTTC. Encoded protein: CASSYLRTSGGYEQYF.